The rows below give T cell receptor beta chains drawn from one sample of a study of cytomegalovirus exposure and HLA in healthy donors. TCRdb's copy holds only in-frame clones and misses some; the assay was immunoSEQ multiplex PCR. The table records about 240,000 clones, around 87% of them present only once. The source material was PBMCs. All receptors derive from a woman aged 25 to 39 in good health and CMV-seropositive. The CDR3 runs from the conserved cysteine through the conserved F or W. Fields, in order: V gene, clone size, J gene, D gene, CDR3 protein, CDR3 DNA. D genes are given only for firm matches. Rows give clone size only sometimes, using once, few, many, or a class for an expanded clone.

V gene: TRBV11-2; clone size: NA; J gene: TRBJ2-7; D gene: TRBD1; CDR3 protein: CASSLGAGGFYEQYF; CDR3 DNA: TGTGCCAGCAGCTTAGGGGCAGGGGGTTTCTACGAGCAGTACTTC
V gene: TRBV25-1; clone size: once; J gene: TRBJ2-1; D gene: TRBD2; CDR3 protein: CASSDWRLAVYNEQFF; CDR3 DNA: TGTGCCAGCAGTGATTGGCGCCTAGCGGTCTACAATGAGCAGTTCTTC
V gene: TRBV4-2; clone size: few; J gene: TRBJ2-1; D gene: NA; CDR3 protein: CASSLYLNRDNEQFF; CDR3 DNA: TGTGCCAGCAGCCTTTACCTGAACCGGGACAATGAGCAGTTCTTC
V gene: TRBV5-1; clone size: NA; J gene: TRBJ2-5; D gene: NA; CDR3 protein: CASSLARQETQYF; CDR3 DNA: TGCGCCAGCAGCTTGGCCCGCCAAGAGACCCAGTACTTC
V gene: TRBV19; clone size: NA; J gene: TRBJ2-1; D gene: TRBD1; CDR3 protein: CASRIRTGYNEQFF; CDR3 DNA: TGTGCCAGTAGAATCAGGACAGGCTACAATGAGCAGTTCTTC
V gene: TRBV7-6; clone size: NA; J gene: TRBJ2-1; D gene: TRBD2; CDR3 protein: CASSSQGGRAYNEQFF; CDR3 DNA: TGTGCCAGCAGCTCCCAGGGAGGGAGAGCTTACAATGAGCAGTTCTTC
V gene: TRBV11-3; clone size: NA; J gene: TRBJ2-2; D gene: NA; CDR3 protein: CASSPAGRNTGELFF; CDR3 DNA: TGTGCCAGCAGCCCCGCCGGTCGCAACACCGGGGAGCTGTTTTTT
V gene: TRBV4-2; clone size: NA; J gene: TRBJ2-7; D gene: NA; CDR3 protein: CASSQELAYEQYF; CDR3 DNA: TGTGCCAGCAGCCAAGAACTTGCCTACGAGCAGTACTTC
V gene: TRBV29-1; clone size: NA; J gene: TRBJ1-1; D gene: NA; CDR3 protein: CTFRDSKMGTEAFF; CDR3 DNA: TGCACCTTCCGGGACTCTAAAATGGGCACTGAAGCTTTCTTT
V gene: TRBV6-4; clone size: NA; J gene: TRBJ2-3; D gene: TRBD2; CDR3 protein: CASMRLAGVSGTDTQYF; CDR3 DNA: TGTGCCAGCATGAGGCTAGCGGGAGTGAGTGGCACAGATACGCAGTATTTT